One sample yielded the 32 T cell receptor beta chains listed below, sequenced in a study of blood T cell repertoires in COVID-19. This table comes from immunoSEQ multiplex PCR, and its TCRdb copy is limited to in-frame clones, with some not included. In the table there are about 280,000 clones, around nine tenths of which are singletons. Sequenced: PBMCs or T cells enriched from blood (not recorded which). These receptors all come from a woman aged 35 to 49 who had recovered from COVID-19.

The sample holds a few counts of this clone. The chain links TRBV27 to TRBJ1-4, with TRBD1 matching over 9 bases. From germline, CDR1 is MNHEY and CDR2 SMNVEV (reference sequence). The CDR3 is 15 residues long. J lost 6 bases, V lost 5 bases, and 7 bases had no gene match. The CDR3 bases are TGTGCCAGCAGTCAACTGGGGACAGGGTATGAAAAACTGTTTTTT. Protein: CASSQLGTGYEKLFF.

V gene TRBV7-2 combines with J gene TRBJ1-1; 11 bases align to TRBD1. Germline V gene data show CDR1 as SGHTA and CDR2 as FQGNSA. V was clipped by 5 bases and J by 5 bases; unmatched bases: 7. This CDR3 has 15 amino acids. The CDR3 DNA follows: TGTGCCAGCAGCCTTCAGGGACAGGGGGTGACTGAAGCTTTCTTT. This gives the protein CASSLQGQGVTEAFF.

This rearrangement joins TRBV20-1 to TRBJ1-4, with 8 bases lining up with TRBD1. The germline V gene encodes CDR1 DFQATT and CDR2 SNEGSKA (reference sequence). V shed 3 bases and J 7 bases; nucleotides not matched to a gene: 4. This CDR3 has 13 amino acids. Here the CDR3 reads CSASRTGSEKLFF. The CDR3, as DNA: TGCAGTGCTAGTCGGACAGGGAGTGAAAAACTGTTTTTT.

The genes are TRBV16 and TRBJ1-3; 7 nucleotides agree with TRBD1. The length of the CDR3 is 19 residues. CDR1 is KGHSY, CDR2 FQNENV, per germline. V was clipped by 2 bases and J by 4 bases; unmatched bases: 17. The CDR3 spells CASSQRGGPTGTLGNTIYF. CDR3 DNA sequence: TGTGCCAGCAGCCAACGCGGGGGGCCGACAGGGACCTTAGGAAACACCATATATTTT.

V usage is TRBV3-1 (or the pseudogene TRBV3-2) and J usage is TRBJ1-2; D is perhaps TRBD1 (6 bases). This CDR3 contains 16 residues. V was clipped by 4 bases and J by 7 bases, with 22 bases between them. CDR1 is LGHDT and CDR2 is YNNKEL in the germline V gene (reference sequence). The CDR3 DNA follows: TGTGCCAGCAGCCCCCAGGTGTCTCAGGGGCTTGGTGGCTACACCTTC. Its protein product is CASSPQVSQGLGGYTF.

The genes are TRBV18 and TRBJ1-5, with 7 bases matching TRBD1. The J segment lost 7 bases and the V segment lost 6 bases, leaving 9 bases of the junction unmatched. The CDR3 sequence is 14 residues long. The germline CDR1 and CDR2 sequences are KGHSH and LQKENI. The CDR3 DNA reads TGTGCCAGCTCCCCGACAGGGCTAGGGCAGCCCCAGCATTTT. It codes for CASSPTGLGQPQHF.

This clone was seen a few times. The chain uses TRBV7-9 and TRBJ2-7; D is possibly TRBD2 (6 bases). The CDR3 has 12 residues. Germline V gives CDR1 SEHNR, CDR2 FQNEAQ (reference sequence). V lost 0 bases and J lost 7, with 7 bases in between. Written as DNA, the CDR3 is TGTGCCAGCAGCTTAGCTGGGAGGGAGCAGTACTTC. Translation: CASSLAGREQYF.

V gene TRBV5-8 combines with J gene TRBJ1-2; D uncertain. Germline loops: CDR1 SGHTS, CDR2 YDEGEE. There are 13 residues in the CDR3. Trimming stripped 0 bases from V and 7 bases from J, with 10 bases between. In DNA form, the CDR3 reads TGTGCCAGCAGCTTGGGGGCCTTTGGTGGCTACACCTTC. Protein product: CASSLGAFGGYTF.

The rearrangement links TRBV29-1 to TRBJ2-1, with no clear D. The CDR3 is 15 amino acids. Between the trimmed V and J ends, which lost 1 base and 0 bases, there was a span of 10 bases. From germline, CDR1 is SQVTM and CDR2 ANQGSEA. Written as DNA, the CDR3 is TGCAGCGTTGAAGTCGACCCTAGCTCCTACAATGAGCAGTTCTTC. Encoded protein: CSVEVDPSSYNEQFF.

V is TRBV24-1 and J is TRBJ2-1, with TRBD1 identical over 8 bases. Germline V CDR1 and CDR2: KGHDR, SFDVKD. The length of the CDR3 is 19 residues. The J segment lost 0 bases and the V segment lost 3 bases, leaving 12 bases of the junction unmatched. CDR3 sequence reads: CATSDPGQGQGSSYNEQFF. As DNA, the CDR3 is TGTGCCACCAGTGATCCAGGACAGGGCCAGGGAAGCTCCTACAATGAGCAGTTCTTC.

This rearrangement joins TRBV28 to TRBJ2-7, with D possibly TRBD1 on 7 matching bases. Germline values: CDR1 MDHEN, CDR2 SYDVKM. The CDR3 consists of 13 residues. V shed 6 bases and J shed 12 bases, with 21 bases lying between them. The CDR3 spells CASSRGTDLNPYF. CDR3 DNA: TGTGCCAGCAGCCGGGGGACAGACCTTAACCCGTACTTC.

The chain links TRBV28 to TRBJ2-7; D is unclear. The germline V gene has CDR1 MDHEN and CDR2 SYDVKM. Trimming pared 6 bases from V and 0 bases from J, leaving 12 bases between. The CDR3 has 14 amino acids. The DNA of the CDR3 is TGTGCCAGCAGCCCGGATGACACCTCCTACGAGCAGTACTTC. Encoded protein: CASSPDDTSYEQYF.

The CDR3 loop reads CASSLYWLAGDRRETQYF. The CDR3 DNA reads TGTGCCAGCAGCTTATATTGGCTAGCGGGAGATCGCCGGGAGACCCAGTACTTC. The chain employs TRBV7-2 and TRBJ2-5, with TRBD2 matching over 10 bases. Trimming at V came to 2 bases and at J to 5 bases, leaving 14 bases not matched to a gene. The CDR3 consists of 18 residues. CDR1 and CDR2 (germline): SGHTA, FQGNSA. Filled out from reference TRBV7-2 and TRBJ2-5, the complete variable domain reads GAGVSQSPSNKVTEKGKDVELRCDPISGHTALYWYRQSLGQGLEFLIYFQGNSAPDKSGLPSDRFSAERTGGSVSTLTIQRTQQEDSAVYLCASSLYWLAGDRRETQYFGPGTRLLVL.

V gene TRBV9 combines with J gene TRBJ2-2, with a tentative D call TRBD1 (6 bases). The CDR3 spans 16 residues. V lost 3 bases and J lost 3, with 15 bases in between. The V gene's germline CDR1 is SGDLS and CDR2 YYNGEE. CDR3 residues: CASSASQGWYTGELFF. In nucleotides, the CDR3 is TGTGCCAGCAGCGCATCACAGGGATGGTACACCGGGGAGCTGTTTTTT. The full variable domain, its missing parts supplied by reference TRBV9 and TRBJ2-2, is DSGVTQTPKHLITATGQRVTLRCSPRSGDLSVYWYQQSLDQGLQFLIQYYNGEERAKGNILERFSAQQFPDLHSELNLSSLELGDSALYFCASSASQGWYTGELFFGEGSRLTVL.

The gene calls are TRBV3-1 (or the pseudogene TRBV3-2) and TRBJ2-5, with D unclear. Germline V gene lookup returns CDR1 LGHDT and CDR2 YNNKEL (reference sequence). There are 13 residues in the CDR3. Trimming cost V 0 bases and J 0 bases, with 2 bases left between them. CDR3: CASSQDNQETQYF. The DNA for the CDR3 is TGTGCCAGCAGCCAAGACAACCAAGAGACCCAGTACTTC.

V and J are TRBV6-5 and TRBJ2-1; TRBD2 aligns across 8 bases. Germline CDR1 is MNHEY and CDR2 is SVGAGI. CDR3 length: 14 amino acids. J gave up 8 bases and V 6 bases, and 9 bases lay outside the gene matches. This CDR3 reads CASSPGGQPDEQFF. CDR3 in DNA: TGTGCCAGCAGCCCGGGAGGGCAGCCCGATGAGCAGTTCTTC.

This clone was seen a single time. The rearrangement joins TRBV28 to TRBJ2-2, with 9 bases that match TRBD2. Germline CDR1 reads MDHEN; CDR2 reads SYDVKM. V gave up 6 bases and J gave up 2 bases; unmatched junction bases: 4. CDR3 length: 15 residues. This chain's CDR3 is CASRRGGSNTGELFF. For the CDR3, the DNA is TGTGCCAGCAGGCGGGGGGGAAGTAACACCGGGGAGCTGTTTTTT.

CDR3 in DNA: TGTGCCAGCAGTGACATGGGGCAGGGGGTAATCGAGACCCAGTACTTC. Translated: CASSDMGQGVIETQYF. This chain joins TRBV6-1 and TRBJ2-5; 7 bases match TRBD1. The CDR3 extends over 16 amino acids. Germline V gene sequence: CDR1 MNHNS, CDR2 SASEGT. Trimming at V came to 3 bases and at J to 5 bases, leaving 12 bases not matched to a gene.

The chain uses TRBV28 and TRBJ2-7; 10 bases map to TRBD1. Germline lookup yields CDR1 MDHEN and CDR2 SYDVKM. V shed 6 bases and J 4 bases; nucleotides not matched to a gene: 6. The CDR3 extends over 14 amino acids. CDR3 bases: TGTGCCAGCAGGGCCGGGACAGGGGCATACGAGCAGTACTTC. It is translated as CASRAGTGAYEQYF.

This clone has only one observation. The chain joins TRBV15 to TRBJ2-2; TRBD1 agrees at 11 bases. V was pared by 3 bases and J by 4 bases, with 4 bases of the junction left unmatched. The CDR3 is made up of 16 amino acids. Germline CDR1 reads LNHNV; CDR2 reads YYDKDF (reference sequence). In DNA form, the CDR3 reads TGTGCCACCAGCAGGGGACAGGGGGTGAGCACCGGGGAGCTGTTTTTT. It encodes CATSRGQGVSTGELFF.

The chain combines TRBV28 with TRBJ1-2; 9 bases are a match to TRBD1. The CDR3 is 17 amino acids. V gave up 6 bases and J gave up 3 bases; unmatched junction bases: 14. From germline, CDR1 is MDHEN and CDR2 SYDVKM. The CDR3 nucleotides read TGTGCCAGCAGAGCAACATCGGGACAGGGCATAGACTATGGCTACACCTTC. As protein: CASRATSGQGIDYGYTF.

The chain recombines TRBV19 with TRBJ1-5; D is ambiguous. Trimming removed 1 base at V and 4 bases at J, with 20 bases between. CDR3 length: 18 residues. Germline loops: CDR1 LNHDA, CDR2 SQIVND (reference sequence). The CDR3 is CASSIGELKGKFNQPQHF. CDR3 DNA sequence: TGTGCCAGTAGTATAGGGGAGCTGAAGGGAAAGTTTAATCAGCCCCAGCATTTT.

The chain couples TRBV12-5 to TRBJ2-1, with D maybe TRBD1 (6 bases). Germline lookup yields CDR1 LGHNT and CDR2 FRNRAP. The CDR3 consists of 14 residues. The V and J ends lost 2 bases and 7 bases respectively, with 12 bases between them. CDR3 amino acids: CASGLRAGANEQFF. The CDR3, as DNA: TGTGCTAGTGGTTTGAGGGCAGGGGCAAATGAGCAGTTCTTC.

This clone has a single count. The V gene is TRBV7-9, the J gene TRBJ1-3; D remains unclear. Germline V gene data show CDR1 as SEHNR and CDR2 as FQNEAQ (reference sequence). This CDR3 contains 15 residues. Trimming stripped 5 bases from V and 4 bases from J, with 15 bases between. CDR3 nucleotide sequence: TGTGCCAGCAGCCCGGCAGTAGACTGGGGAAACACCATATATTTT. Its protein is CASSPAVDWGNTIYF.

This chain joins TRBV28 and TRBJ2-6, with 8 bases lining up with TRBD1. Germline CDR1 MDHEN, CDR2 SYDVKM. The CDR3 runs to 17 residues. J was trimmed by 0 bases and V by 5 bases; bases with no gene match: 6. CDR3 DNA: TGTGCCAGCAGTCCATGGACAGGGACCTCTGGGGCCAACGTCCTGACTTTC. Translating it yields CASSPWTGTSGANVLTF.

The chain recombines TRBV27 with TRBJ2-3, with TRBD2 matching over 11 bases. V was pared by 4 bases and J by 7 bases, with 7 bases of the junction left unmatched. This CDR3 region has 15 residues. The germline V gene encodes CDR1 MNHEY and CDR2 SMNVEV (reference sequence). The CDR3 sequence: CASSSTSGTSHTQYF. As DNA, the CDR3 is TGTGCCAGCAGTTCGACTAGCGGGACTTCCCATACGCAGTATTTT.

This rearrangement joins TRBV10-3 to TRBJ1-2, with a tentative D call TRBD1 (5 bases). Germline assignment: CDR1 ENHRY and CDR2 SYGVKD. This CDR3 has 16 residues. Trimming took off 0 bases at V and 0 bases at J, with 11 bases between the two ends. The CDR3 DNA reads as TGTGCCATCAGTGAGTCGAATAGGGGCACTAACTATGGCTACACCTTC. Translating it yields CAISESNRGTNYGYTF.

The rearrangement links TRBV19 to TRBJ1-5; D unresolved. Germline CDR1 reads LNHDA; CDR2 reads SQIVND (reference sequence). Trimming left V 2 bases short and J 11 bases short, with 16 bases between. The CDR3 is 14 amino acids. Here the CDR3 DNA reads TGTGCCAGTAGTATAAGTCATGCGGGTTCAGCCCAGCATTTT. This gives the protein CASSISHAGSAQHF.

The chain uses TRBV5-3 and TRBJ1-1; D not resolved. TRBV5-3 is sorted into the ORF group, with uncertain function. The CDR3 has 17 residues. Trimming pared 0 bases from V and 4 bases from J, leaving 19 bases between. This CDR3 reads CARSLVPPRAGRTEAFF. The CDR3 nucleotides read TGTGCCAGAAGCTTGGTGCCTCCGAGGGCTGGTCGCACTGAAGCTTTCTTT.

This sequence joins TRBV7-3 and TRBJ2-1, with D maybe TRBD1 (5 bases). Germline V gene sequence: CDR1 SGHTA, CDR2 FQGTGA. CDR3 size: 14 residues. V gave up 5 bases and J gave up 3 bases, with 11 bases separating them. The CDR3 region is CASSPGLGYNEQFF. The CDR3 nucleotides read TGTGCCAGCAGCCCAGGGTTGGGCTACAATGAGCAGTTCTTC.

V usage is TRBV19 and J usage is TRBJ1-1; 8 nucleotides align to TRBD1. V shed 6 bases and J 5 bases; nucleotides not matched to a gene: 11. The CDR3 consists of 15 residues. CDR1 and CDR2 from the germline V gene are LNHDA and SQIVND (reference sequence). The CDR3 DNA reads TGTGCCAGTAGCAGGAGCCAGGACAGGGAAACTGAAGCTTTCTTT. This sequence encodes CASSRSQDRETEAFF. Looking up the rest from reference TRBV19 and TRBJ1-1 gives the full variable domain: DGGITQSPKYLFRKEGQNVTLSCEQNLNHDAMYWYRQDPGQGLRLIYYSQIVNDFQKGDIAEGYSVSREKKESFPLTVTSAQKNPTAFYLCASSRSQDRETEAFFGQGTRLTVV.

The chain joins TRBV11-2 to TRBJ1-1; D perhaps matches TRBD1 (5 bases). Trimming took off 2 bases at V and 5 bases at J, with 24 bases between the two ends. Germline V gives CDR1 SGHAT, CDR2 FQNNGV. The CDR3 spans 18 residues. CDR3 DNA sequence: TGTGCCAGCAGCTTATCCCGGGGGGGGGTGAGCGGCTGGACTGAAGCTTTCTTT. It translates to CASSLSRGGVSGWTEAFF.